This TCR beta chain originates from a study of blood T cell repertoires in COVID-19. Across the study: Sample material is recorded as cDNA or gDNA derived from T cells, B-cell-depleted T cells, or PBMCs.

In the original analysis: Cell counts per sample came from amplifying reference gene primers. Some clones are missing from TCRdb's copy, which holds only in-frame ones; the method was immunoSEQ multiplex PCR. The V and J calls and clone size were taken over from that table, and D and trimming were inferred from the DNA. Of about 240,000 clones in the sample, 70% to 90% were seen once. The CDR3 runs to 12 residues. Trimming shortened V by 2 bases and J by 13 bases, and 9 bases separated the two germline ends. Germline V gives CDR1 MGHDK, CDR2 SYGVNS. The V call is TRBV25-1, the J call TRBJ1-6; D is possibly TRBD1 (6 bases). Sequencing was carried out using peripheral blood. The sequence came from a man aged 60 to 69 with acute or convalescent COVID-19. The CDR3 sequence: CASSEGTGPLHF. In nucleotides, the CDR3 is TGTGCCAGCAGTGAAGGCACAGGGCCCCTCCACTTT.